One sample yielded the 20 T cell receptor beta chains listed below, sequenced in a study of T cell changes during pregnancy in multiple sclerosis. Only in-frame clones appear in the TCRdb table, and some are missing; sequencing was by immunoSEQ multiplex PCR. The table includes 35,000 to 45,000 clones, 90% to 95% detected once. The sequenced sample was CD4+ T cells from peripheral blood mononuclear cells, obtained in the first trimester of pregnancy. These receptors all stem from a female donor with multiple sclerosis, enrolled in a pregnancy study.

This rearrangement joins TRBV28 to TRBJ1-1; the D gene is possibly TRBD1 (5 bases). The V gene's germline CDR1 is MDHEN and CDR2 SYDVKM. V was clipped by 7 bases and J by 4 bases, with 16 bases between them. CDR3 size: 14 residues. The CDR3 bases are TGTGCCAGCACCCGTTATGGGGCCCTCACTGAAGCTTTCTTT. This codes for CASTRYGALTEAFF. Looking up the rest from reference TRBV28 and TRBJ1-1 gives the full variable domain: DVKVTQSSRYLVKRTGEKVFLECVQDMDHENMFWYRQDPGLGLRLIYFSYDVKMKEKGDIPEGYSVSREKKERFSLILESASTNQTSMYLCASTRYGALTEAFFGQGTRLTVV.

This rearrangement joins TRBV5-5 to TRBJ1-3; 7 positions agree with TRBD1. Germline V gives CDR1 SGHKS, CDR2 YYEKEE (reference sequence). CDR3 length equals 16 residues. J gave up 8 bases and V 0 bases, and 11 bases lay outside the gene matches. The CDR3 nucleotides read TGTGCCAGCAGCTTGGGACAGGGACCCTCTGCCGACACCATATATTTT. Amino acids: CASSLGQGPSADTIYF.

The J gene is TRBJ2-5, the V gene TRBV11-2, with D possibly TRBD2 on 5 matching bases. Germline CDR1 and CDR2: SGHAT and FQNNGV. The CDR3 runs to 12 residues. The V end was cut by 5 bases, the J end by 13 bases, with 17 bases between. CDR3 sequence (DNA): TGTGCCAGCAGCCCCGGTCGGGCTAGCCGGTACTTC. It translates to CASSPGRASRYF.

This clone has only one observation. V gene TRBV27 combines with J gene TRBJ2-7, with 7 bases that match TRBD1. The CDR3 is 16 residues long. Germline CDR1 reads MNHEY; CDR2 reads SMNVEV (reference sequence). J gave up 2 bases and V 4 bases, and 11 bases lay outside the gene matches. The CDR3 is CASSSPRQGVTYEQYF. The CDR3, as DNA: TGTGCCAGCAGTTCCCCACGGCAGGGGGTGACCTACGAGCAGTACTTC.

The chain employs TRBV7-2 and TRBJ2-2; D is perhaps TRBD2 (5 bases). V was trimmed by 4 bases and J by 7 bases, leaving 13 bases between them. Per the germline V gene, CDR1 is SGHTA and CDR2 is FQGNSA. The CDR3 has 14 residues. CDR3 coding DNA: TGTGCCAGCAGCTCTACGGTTGCGGGCGGGGAGCTGTTTTTT. Residues: CASSSTVAGGELFF. The whole variable domain, filled in from reference TRBV7-2 and TRBJ2-2, reads GAGVSQSPSNKVTEKGKDVELRCDPISGHTALYWYRQSLGQGLEFLIYFQGNSAPDKSGLPSDRFSAERTGGSVSTLTIQRTQQEDSAVYLCASSSTVAGGELFFGEGSRLTVL.

The chain links TRBV9 to TRBJ1-4; D is unclear. The germline CDR1 and CDR2 sequences are SGDLS and YYNGEE. The V end was cut by 4 bases, the J end by 8 bases, with 15 bases between. This CDR3 has 14 residues. In DNA, the CDR3 is TGTGCCAGCAGCCCGAGATCGGGTCAGGAAAAACTGTTTTTT. Translation gives CASSPRSGQEKLFF.

V is TRBV7-9 and J is TRBJ1-1; D gene unclear. The CDR3 extends over 16 amino acids. Trimming took off 3 bases at V and 1 base at J, with 15 bases between the two ends. The V gene's germline CDR1 is SEHNR and CDR2 FQNEAQ (reference sequence). The CDR3 spells CASSLRSPSKNTEAFF. CDR3 nucleotides: TGTGCCAGCAGCTTGAGGTCACCGAGCAAGAACACTGAAGCTTTCTTT. Based on the CDR3 plus reference TRBV7-9 and TRBJ1-1, the full variable domain is DTGVSQNPRHKITKRGQNVTFRCDPISEHNRLYWYRQTLGQGPEFLTYFQNEAQLEKSRLLSDRFSAERPKGSFSTLEIQRTEQGDSAMYLCASSLRSPSKNTEAFFGQGTRLTVV.

This clone occurred once. V and J are TRBV11-1 and TRBJ2-7; D possibly corresponds to TRBD1 (5 bases). Looked up from germline, CDR1 is SGHAT and CDR2 is FQDESV (reference sequence). This CDR3 comprises 15 residues. Trimming pared 8 bases from V and 0 bases from J, leaving 17 bases between. As DNA, the CDR3 is TGTGCCAGCGCCTATGGGGCAGGTAGCTCCTACGAGCAGTACTTC. Protein sequence: CASAYGAGSSYEQYF.

The chain recombines TRBV30 with TRBJ2-7, with unresolved D. Trimming stripped 0 bases from V and 9 bases from J, with 18 bases between. Germline V lookup: CDR1 GTSNPN, CDR2 SVGIG (reference sequence). The CDR3 runs to 14 residues. This CDR3 is CAWSVSARPGGQYF. The CDR3 region has the DNA TGTGCCTGGAGTGTCTCGGCTAGGCCCGGTGGGCAGTACTTC.

This chain connects TRBV10-3 to TRBJ2-2; 7 bases match TRBD1. Germline V lookup: CDR1 ENHRY, CDR2 SYGVKD. J lost 4 bases, V lost 4 bases, and 12 bases had no gene match. CDR3 length: 17 residues. The CDR3 spells CAISALGRGQGTGELFF. Here the CDR3 DNA reads TGTGCCATCAGTGCCCTCGGAAGGGGGCAGGGCACCGGGGAGCTGTTTTTT.

This chain joins TRBV19 and TRBJ2-2, with 10 bases aligning to TRBD2. This CDR3 has 18 amino acids. Per the germline V gene, CDR1 is LNHDA and CDR2 is SQIVND (reference sequence). V trimming: 1 base; J trimming: 6 bases; junction bases outside the gene matches: 11. CDR3 DNA: TGTGCCAGTAGTATAGTCCTTCTAGCGGGAGTGGGGCCCGGGGAGCTGTTTTTT. This translates into CASSIVLLAGVGPGELFF.

The J gene is TRBJ2-1, the V gene TRBV6-6; TRBD2 aligns across 14 bases. With 6 bases clipped from V and 9 bases from J, the junction kept 7 bases outside the gene matches. Germline CDR1 MNHNY, CDR2 SVGAGI (reference sequence). The CDR3 is 15 amino acids. CDR3 region: CASRPGLAGVVEQFF. The CDR3 DNA follows: TGTGCCAGCAGGCCGGGACTAGCGGGAGTGGTTGAGCAGTTCTTC.

J is TRBJ1-5 and V is TRBV7-2, with TRBD1 matching 8 bases. The germline V gene has CDR1 SGHTA and CDR2 FQGNSA. Germline trimming cut 5 bases from V and 5 bases from J; bases unmatched to any gene: 5. The CDR3 has 14 amino acids. The CDR3, as DNA: TGTGCCAGCAGCCCCGGACAGGGCTATCAGCCCCAGCATTTT. It translates to CASSPGQGYQPQHF.

The J gene is TRBJ2-7, the V gene TRBV7-8; 9 positions match TRBD1. V was pared by 3 bases and J by 2 bases, with 2 bases of the junction left unmatched. The germline CDR1 and CDR2 sequences are SGHVS and FQNEAQ. The CDR3 sequence is 14 residues long. The chain's CDR3 is CASSFGTGPYEQYF. CDR3 nucleotides: TGTGCCAGCAGCTTCGGGACAGGGCCCTACGAGCAGTACTTC.

The chain couples TRBV28 to TRBJ2-1; TRBD2 agrees at 8 bases. J gave up 7 bases and V 6 bases, and 17 bases lay outside the gene matches. This CDR3 comprises 17 residues. The germline V gene encodes CDR1 MDHEN and CDR2 SYDVKM. CDR3 residues: CASRPLAVRGRANEQFF. Here the CDR3 DNA reads TGTGCCAGCAGACCACTAGCGGTGCGAGGGCGTGCGAATGAGCAGTTCTTC.

V and J are TRBV5-4 and TRBJ1-2; D gene ambiguous. Trimming stripped 0 bases from V and 0 bases from J, with 12 bases between. This CDR3 spans 16 amino acids. Germline V gives CDR1 SGHNT, CDR2 YYREEE (reference sequence). Here the CDR3 DNA reads TGTGCCAGCAGCTTGGTCGTGGCCAGTGCTAACTATGGCTACACCTTC. This codes for CASSLVVASANYGYTF.

The V gene is TRBV2, the J gene TRBJ1-2; TRBD1 matches at 7 bases. The CDR3 is made up of 14 amino acids. Unmatched junction bases numbered 7, after V lost 6 bases and J lost 3 bases. Germline V lookup: CDR1 SNHLY, CDR2 FYNNEI. CDR3 nucleotide sequence: TGTGCCAGCAGCCCGACAGGGAACGACTATGGCTACACCTTC. It encodes CASSPTGNDYGYTF.

The V and J genes are TRBV7-3 and TRBJ1-5, with TRBD1 matching 10 bases. This CDR3 contains 15 residues. Germline CDR1 SGHTA, CDR2 FQGTGA. The ends lost 5 bases at V and 3 bases at J; junction bases unmatched: 4. The CDR3 DNA sequence: TGTGCCAGCAGCCGGGGGACAGGGGTCAATCAGCCCCAGCATTTT. It specifies CASSRGTGVNQPQHF.

The CDR3 protein is CASSPARQANTGELFF. The CDR3 DNA reads as TGTGCCAGCTCACCGGCAAGACAGGCTAACACCGGGGAGCTGTTTTTT. The rearrangement joins TRBV18 to TRBJ2-2; possibly TRBD1 for D (6 bases). This CDR3 is 16 amino acids long. The germline V gene has CDR1 KGHSH and CDR2 LQKENI. Deletions cut 3 bases from V and 2 bases from J, with 13 bases between.

CDR3 nucleotides: TGTGCCAGCAGCATCGGACAGCCTGGAAACACCATATATTTT. Translation: CASSIGQPGNTIYF. The chain joins TRBV7-9 to TRBJ1-3; weak D call: TRBD1 (6 bases). V lost 5 bases, J lost 2 bases, and 10 bases lay in between. The germline gives CDR1 SEHNR, CDR2 FQNEAQ (reference sequence). The CDR3 runs to 14 residues. Looking up the rest from reference TRBV7-9 and TRBJ1-3 gives the full variable domain: DTGVSQNPRHKITKRGQNVTFRCDPISEHNRLYWYRQTLGQGPEFLTYFQNEAQLEKSRLLSDRFSAERPKGSFSTLEIQRTEQGDSAMYLCASSIGQPGNTIYFGEGSWLTVV.